This T cell receptor beta chain was profiled in a study of blood T cell repertoires in COVID-19 (dated by TCRdb to 2019 to 2021). In the study overall: Collaborator samples came from the United States, Italy and Spain and covered acute and convalescent phases of COVID-19. The material from the prospective study consisted of cDNA or gDNA derived from T cells, B-cell-depleted T cells, or PBMCs. Deeply sampled blood TCRbeta repertoires from subjects exposed to, actively infected with, or recovered from COVID-19 were included in the dataset. The repertoires were released in a freely available public database intended as a resource for research on the immune response to SARS-CoV-2. Samples were obtained from the ongoing ImmuneRACE study (first 160 participants) and from 950 to 1,500 subjects provided by 6 global collaborators. Sample metadata almost always included a de-identified subject ID, COVID-19 status, age in years and sex. Where HLA class I and class II types were available, the types were taken from metadata supplied by the sample provider, not from assay-based typing.

Broader findings and caveats from the paper: The quantity of clinical and demographic metadata differed by source and by participant and was supplied without curation.

V loses 5 bases at its end and J loses 7 bases; junction bases beyond the gene matches: 11. Measured from the cysteine to the phenylalanine, the CDR3 is 15 residues long. The read is trimmed to its CDR3 DNA, 45 bases read in frame from base 1. Based on the germline V gene (reference sequence), the CDR1 and CDR2 sequences are SEHNR and FQNEAQ. With regard to this clone: Its antigen is not yet known. The sample holds no much larger clone one base away, and base qualities are not on file.

TCRbeta CDR3 regions were amplified from genomic DNA using the immunoSEQ Assay, a bias-controlled multiplex PCR. The original pipeline was this. Nucleated cell counts per sample were estimated from amplification of reference gene primers within the assay. Sequence reads were collapsed and filtered to measure the absolute abundance of every unique TCRbeta CDR3 rearrangement. For each sample, productive Simpson clonality was calculated as the square root of Simpson's diversity index across productive rearrangements. TCRdb obtained this table from immuneACCESS and retained in-frame rearrangements with V and J assigned. These tables miss some clones; where compared with another copy, unresolved V genes account for less than half of the shortfall, and the remainder is unexplained. For V, J and clone size, that table is used; D and trimming come from the DNA. In all, the sample holds 150,000 to 200,000 clones, and 84% of those were seen once. The ten largest clones capture 13% to 15% of the sample.

The collaborating institutions used their own protocols to collect whole blood in K2EDTA tubes. For TCRbeta analysis, collaborators shipped samples in one of three forms: frozen whole blood, isolated PBMCs, or DNA extracted from either of those sample types. Here the chain combines TRBV7-9 and TRBJ1-3; TRBD1 agrees with 7 junctional bases. The origin of this receptor is a man between 18 and 35 years old with active or convalescent COVID-19. Material: peripheral blood. The DNA is TGTGCCAGCAGCCCGACAGGGACCTTACTTAACACCATATATTTT. Translated, it reads CASSPTGTLLNTIYF.